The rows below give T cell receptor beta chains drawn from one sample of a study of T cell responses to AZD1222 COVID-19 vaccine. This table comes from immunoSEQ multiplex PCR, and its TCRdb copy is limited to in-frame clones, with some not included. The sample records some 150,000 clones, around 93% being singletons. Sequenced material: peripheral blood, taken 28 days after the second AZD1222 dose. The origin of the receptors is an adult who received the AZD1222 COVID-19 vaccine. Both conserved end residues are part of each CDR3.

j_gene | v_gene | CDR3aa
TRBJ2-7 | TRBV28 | CASLLTGGYEQYF
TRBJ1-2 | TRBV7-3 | CASSSKQGADYGYTF
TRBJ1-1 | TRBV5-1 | CASSSQGVAFF
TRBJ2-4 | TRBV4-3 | CASSQSIRGQGKNIQYF
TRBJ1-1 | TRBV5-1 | CASSPRTDSQNTEAFF
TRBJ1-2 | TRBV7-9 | CASSLLETGGGYTF
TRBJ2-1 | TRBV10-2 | CASSDNGQGANREQFF
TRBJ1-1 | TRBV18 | CASSPSVLNTEAFF
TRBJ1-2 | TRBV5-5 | CASSFGPYTADSGYTF
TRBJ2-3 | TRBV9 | CASSPLLQGGGSRSDTQYF
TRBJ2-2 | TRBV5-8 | CASNHLTGPTGELFF
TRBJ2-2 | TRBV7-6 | CASSLVTAGVRELFF
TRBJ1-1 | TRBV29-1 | CSVEEGTGNTEAFF
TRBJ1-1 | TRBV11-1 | CASSSRDLAAFF
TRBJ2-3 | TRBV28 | CASRRDSTSTDTQYF
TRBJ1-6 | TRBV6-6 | CASSSEAKNSPLHF
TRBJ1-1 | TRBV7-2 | CASSFTSAGTEAFF
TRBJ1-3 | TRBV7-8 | CASSVTGSGNTIYF
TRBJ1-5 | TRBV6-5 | CASSPSTIQPQHF
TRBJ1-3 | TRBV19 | CASSIESGTGNTIYF
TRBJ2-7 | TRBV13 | CASSPHSGRAVSPSYEQYF
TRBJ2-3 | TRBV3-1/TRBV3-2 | CASSQDGLAGGQFTTDTQYF
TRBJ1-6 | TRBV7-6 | CASSLSPPGKERSPLHF
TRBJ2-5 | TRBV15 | CATSQDSQETQYF
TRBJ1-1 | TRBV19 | CASSIADRGRGNTEAFF
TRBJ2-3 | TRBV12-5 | CASGLALPPDTQYF
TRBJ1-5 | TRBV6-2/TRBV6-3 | CASSYGHPSNQPQHF
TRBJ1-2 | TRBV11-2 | CASSTTANYGYTF
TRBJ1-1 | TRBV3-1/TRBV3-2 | CASSQYTEAFF
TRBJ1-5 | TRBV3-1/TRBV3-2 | CASSQDRTWPQHF
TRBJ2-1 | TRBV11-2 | CASSSRGYNEQFF
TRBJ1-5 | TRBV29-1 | CSVEVAIGDPQHF
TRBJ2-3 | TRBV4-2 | CASSQGGVVDRSHTQYF
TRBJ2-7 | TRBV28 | CASSLEVLGSRGEQYF
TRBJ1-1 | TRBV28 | CASSLTASMNTEAFF
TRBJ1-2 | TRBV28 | CASSWGYGYTF